This TCR beta chain was profiled in a study of T cells in localized non-small cell lung cancer. General study findings and limits: For the top 100 tumor clones, a median roughly 55 also appeared in adjacent lung. The tumor had only one region sequenced, so heterogeneity remains possible. Among blood samples, higher T cell density accompanied longer overall survival. The highest T cell clonality was in uninvolved adjacent lung, above tumor.

In the case of this clone: Its cognate antigen is unknown.

The germline V and J ends were trimmed by 0 bases and 12 bases, with 9 bases remaining between them. The CDR3 has 12 amino acids. In germline, CDR1 is LGHNA, CDR2 YNFKEQ. TCRdb's table, derived via immunoSEQ multiplex PCR, lists solely in-frame clones and lacks some. Here the sample spans approximately 34,000 clones, 90% to 95% being singletons. The TCR was taken from a female donor older than 55 with stage I lung adenocarcinoma. J is TRBJ2-4 and V is TRBV4-2; D unresolved. The sequenced sample was peripheral blood, obtained before any cancer treatment. The CDR3 sequence is CASSQEKSPQYF. As DNA, the CDR3 is TGTGCCAGCAGCCAAGAGAAGAGTCCTCAGTACTTC.